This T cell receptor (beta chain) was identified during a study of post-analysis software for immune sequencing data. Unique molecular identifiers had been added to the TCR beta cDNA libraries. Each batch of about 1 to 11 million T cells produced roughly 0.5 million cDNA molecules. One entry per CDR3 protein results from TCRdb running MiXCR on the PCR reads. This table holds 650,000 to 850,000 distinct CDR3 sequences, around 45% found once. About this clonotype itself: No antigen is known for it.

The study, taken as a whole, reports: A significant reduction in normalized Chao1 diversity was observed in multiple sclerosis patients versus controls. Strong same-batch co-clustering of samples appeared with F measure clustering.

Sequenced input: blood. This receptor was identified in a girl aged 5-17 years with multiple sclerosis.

The CDR3 nucleotides read TGCGCCAGCAGCCAAGGACTAGCGGGAACTAGCACAGATACGCAGTATTTT. Encoded protein: CASSQGLAGTSTDTQYF. The J gene is TRBJ2-3, the V gene TRBV4-1, with 11 bases matching TRBD2. The CDR3 runs to 17 residues. V was pared by 1 base and J by 0 bases, with 3 bases of the junction left unmatched. The V gene's germline CDR1 is MGHRA and CDR2 YSYEKL.